The clone carrying this T cell receptor (beta chain) was detected only once. The antigen is undetermined. Autoimmune disease history or systemic immunosuppression led to patient exclusion. Here immunoSEQ multiplex PCR was the method, and the copy in TCRdb shows in-frame clones only, minus some. The sample has around 64,000 clones, more than 75% seen once; the top ten hold less than 2.5%. This specimen belongs to a study of OX40 agonist ivuxolimab in advanced cancers. Study results and caveats: No determination was made of the antigen specificity of the expanded peripheral T cells. Normalized T-cell clonal expansion was also low in a subset of nonresponders. Averaging showed that CD8+ T cells had more expanded clones than CD4+ did.

Trimming removed 2 bases from V and 9 bases from J, with 19 bases in between. The CDR3 contains 15 residues. Germline lookup yields CDR1 MNHNS and CDR2 SASEGT. The receptor comes from an adult with an advanced solid tumor such as melanoma, head and neck, liver or kidney cancer. J is TRBJ1-2 and V is TRBV6-1, with D perhaps matching TRBD1 (6 bases). Sequencing was performed on CD4+ or CD8+ T cells sorted from blood, taken in a trial of the OX40 agonist ivuxolimab. In nucleotides, the CDR3 is TGTGCCAGCAGTGAATATTCGGAGTGGGGACAAAGCTACACCTTC. Its protein is CASSEYSEWGQSYTF.